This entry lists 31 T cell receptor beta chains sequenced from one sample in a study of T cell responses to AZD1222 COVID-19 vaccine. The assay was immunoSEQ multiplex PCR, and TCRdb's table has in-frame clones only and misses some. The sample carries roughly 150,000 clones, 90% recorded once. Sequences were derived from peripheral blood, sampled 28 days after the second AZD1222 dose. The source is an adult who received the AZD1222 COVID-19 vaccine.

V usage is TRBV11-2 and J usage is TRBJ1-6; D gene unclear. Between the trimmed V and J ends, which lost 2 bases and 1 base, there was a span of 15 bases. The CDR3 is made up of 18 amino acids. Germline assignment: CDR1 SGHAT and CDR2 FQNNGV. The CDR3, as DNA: TGTGCCAGCAGCTTAAGTTTTTTGCCGTCATCCTATAATTCACCCCTCCACTTT. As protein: CASSLSFLPSSYNSPLHF.

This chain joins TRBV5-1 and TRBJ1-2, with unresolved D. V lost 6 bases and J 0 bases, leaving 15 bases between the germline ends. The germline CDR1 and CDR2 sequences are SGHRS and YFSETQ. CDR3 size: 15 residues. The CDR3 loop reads CASTEEPLANYGYTF. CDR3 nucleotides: TGCGCCAGCACCGAGGAGCCCTTAGCTAACTATGGCTACACCTTC.

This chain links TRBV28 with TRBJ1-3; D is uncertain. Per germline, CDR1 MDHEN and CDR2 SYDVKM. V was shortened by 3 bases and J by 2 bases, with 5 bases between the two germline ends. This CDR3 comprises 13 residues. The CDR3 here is CASSFRTGNTIYF. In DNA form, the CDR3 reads TGTGCCAGCAGTTTTCGAACTGGAAACACCATATATTTT.

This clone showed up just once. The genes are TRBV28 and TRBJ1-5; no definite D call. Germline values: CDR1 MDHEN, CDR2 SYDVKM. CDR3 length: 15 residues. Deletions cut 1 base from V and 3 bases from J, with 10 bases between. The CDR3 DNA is TGTGCCAGCAGTTTATTAGGCGGGAACAATCAGCCCCAGCATTTT. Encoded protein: CASSLLGGNNQPQHF.

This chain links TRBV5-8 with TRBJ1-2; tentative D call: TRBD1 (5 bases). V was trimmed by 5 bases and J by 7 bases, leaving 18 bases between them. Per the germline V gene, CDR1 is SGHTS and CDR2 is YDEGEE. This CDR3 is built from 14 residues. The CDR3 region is CASRTNIGTGGYTF. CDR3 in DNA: TGTGCCAGCAGGACTAATATAGGGACCGGTGGCTACACCTTC.

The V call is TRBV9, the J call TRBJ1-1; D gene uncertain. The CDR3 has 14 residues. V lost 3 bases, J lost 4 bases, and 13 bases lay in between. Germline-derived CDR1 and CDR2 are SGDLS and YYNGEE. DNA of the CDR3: TGTGCCAGCAGCGCCTCTACAGTTACCACTGAAGCTTTCTTT. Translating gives CASSASTVTTEAFF.

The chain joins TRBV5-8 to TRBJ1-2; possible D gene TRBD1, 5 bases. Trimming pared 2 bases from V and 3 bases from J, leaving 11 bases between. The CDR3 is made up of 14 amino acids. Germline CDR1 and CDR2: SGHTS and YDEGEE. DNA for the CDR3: TGTGCCAGCAGCTTTCCAGGGATCGACTATGGCTACACCTTC. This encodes CASSFPGIDYGYTF.

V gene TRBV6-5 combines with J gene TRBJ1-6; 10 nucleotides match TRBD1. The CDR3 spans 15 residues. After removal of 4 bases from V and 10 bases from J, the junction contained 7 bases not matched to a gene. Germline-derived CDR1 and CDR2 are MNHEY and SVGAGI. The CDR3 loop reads CASSLDRGVGSPLHF. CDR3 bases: TGTGCCAGCAGTTTGGACAGGGGGGTAGGGTCACCCCTCCACTTT.

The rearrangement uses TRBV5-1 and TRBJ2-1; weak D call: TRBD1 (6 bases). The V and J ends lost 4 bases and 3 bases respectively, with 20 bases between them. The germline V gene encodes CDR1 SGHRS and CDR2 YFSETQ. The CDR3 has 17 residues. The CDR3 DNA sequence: TGCGCCAGCAGCCCCGCACAGGGTGCGAATAACTACAATGAGCAGTTCTTC. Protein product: CASSPAQGANNYNEQFF.

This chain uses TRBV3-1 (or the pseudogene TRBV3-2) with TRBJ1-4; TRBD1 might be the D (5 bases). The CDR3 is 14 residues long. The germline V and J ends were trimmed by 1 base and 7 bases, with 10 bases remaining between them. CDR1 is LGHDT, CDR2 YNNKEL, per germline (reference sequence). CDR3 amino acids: CASSQGGLTEKLFF. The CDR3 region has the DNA TGTGCCAGCAGCCAAGGGGGGTTAACTGAAAAACTGTTTTTT.

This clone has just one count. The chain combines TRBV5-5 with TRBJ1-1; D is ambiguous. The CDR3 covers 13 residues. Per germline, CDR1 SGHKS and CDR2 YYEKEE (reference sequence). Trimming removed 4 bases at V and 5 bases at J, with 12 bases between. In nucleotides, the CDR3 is TGTGCCAGCAGCCTTGGTCCCGGGACTGAAGCTTTCTTT. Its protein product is CASSLGPGTEAFF.

The CDR3 here is CASSHTPYYGYTF. DNA for the CDR3: TGCGCCAGCAGCCATACACCCTACTATGGCTACACCTTC. The chain carries TRBV4-1 and TRBJ1-2; no definite D call. The CDR3 consists of 13 residues. The germline V gene encodes CDR1 MGHRA and CDR2 YSYEKL. The V and J ends lost 3 bases and 3 bases respectively, with 8 bases between them.

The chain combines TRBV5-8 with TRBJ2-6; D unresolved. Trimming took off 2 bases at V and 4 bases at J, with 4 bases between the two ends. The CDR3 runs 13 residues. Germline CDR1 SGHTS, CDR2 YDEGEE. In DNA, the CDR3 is TGTGCCAGCAGCTTTTCCGGGGCCAACGTCCTGACTTTC. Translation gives CASSFSGANVLTF. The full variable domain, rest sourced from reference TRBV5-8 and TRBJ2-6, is EAGVTQSPTHLIKTRGQQATLRCSPISGHTSVYWYQQALGLGLQFLLWYDEGEERNRGNFPPRFSGRQFPNYSSELNVNALELEDSALYLCASSFSGANVLTFGAGSRLTVL.

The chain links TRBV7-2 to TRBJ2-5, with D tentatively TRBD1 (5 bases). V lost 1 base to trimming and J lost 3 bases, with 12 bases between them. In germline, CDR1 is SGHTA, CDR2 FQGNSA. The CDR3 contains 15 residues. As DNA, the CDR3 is TGTGCCAGCAGCTTAGGTGGAACAGGAGAAGAGACCCAGTACTTC. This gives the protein CASSLGGTGEETQYF.

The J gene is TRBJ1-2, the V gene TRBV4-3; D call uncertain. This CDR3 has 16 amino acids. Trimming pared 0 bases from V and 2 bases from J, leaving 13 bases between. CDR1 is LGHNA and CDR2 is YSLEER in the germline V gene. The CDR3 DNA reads TGCGCCAGCAGCCAAGATCTAAGCCTAGCGAACTATGGCTACACCTTC. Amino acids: CASSQDLSLANYGYTF.

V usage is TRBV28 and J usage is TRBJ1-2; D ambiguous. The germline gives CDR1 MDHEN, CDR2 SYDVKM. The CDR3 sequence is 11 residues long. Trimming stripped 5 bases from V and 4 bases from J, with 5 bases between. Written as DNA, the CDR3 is TGTGCCAGCAGTCGACCCTATGGCTACACCTTC. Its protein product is CASSRPYGYTF.

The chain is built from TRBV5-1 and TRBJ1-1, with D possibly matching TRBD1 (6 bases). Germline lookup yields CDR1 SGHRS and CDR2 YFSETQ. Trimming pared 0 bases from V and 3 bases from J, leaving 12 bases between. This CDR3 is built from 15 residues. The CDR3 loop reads CASSLGTALYTEAFF. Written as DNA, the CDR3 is TGCGCCAGCAGCTTGGGGACAGCATTGTACACTGAAGCTTTCTTT.

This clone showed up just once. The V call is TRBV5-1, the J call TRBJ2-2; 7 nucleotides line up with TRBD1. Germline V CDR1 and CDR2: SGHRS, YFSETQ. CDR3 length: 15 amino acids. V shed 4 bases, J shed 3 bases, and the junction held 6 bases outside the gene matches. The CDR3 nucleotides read TGCGCCAGCAGCGACCAAGGGGGCGACACCGGGGAGCTGTTTTTT. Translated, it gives CASSDQGGDTGELFF.

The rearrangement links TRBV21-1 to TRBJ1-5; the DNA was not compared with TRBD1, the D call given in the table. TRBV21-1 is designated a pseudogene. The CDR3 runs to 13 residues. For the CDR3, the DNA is TGTGCCAGGGACAGGGGCCTTATTCAGCCCCAGCATTTT. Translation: CARDRGLIQPQHF.

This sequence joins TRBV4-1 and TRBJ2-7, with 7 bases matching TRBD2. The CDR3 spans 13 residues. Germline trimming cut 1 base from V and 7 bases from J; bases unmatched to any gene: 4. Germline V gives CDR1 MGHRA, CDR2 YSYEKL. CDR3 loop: CASSQAPGGEQYF. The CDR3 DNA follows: TGCGCCAGCAGCCAAGCCCCCGGGGGGGAGCAGTACTTC.

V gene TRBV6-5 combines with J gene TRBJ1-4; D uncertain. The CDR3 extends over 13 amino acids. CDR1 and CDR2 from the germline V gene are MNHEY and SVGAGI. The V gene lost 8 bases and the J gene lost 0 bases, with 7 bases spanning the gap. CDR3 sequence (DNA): TGTGCCAGCGTCAGAACAACTAATGAAAAACTGTTTTTT. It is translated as CASVRTTNEKLFF.

The CDR3 DNA is TGTGCCAGCAGCATCCCGGGACTAGCGGGGCAAGAGACCCAGTACTTC. It translates to CASSIPGLAGQETQYF. V and J are TRBV11-2 and TRBJ2-5; 13 bases are shared with TRBD2. CDR3 length: 16 residues. CDR1 is SGHAT and CDR2 is FQNNGV in the germline V gene. The V gene end was trimmed by 5 bases and the J gene end by 2 bases; junction bases not matched to a gene: 5.

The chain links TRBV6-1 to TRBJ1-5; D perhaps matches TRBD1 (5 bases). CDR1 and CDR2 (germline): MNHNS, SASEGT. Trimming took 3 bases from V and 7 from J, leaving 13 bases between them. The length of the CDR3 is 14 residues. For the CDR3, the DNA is TGTGCCAGCAGTGATTCGGCAGGGAAGCAGCCCCAGCATTTT. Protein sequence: CASSDSAGKQPQHF.

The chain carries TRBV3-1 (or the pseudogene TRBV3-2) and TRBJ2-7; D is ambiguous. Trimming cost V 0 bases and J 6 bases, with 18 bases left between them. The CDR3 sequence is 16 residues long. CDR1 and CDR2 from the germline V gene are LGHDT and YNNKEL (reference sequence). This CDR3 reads CASSQEIQAPVGEQYF. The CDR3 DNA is TGTGCCAGCAGCCAAGAAATCCAAGCCCCAGTTGGCGAGCAGTACTTC.

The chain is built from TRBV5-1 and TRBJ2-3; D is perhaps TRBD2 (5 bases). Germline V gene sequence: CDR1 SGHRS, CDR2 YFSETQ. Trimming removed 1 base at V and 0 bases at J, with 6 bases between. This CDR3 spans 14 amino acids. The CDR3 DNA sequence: TGCGCCAGCAGCTTGAGCGGAAGCACAGATACGCAGTATTTT. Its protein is CASSLSGSTDTQYF. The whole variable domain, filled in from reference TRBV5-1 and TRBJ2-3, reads KAGVTQTPRYLIKTRGQQVTLSCSPISGHRSVSWYQQTPGQGLQFLFEYFSETQRNKGNFPGRFSGRQFSNSRSEMNVSTLELGDSALYLCASSLSGSTDTQYFGPGTRLTVL.

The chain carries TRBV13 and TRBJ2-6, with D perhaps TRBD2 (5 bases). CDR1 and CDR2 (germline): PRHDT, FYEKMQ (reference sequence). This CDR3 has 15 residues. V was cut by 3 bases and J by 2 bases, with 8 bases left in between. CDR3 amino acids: CASSLRGTGANVLTF. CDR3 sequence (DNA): TGTGCCAGCAGCTTGAGAGGGACTGGGGCCAACGTCCTGACTTTC.

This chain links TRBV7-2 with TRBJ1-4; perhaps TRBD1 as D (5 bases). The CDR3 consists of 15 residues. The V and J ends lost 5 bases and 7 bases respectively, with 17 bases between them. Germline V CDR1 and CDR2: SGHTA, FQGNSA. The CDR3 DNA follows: TGTGCCAGCAGCCCCTCGACAGCCGGGGGTGAAAAACTGTTTTTT. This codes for CASSPSTAGGEKLFF.

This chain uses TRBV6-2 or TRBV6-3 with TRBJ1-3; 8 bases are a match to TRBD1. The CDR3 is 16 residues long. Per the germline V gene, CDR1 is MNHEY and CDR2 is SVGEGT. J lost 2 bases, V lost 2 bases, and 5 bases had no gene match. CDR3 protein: CASSYQRTGTGNTIYF. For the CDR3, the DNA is TGTGCCAGCAGTTACCAGAGGACAGGGACTGGAAACACCATATATTTT.

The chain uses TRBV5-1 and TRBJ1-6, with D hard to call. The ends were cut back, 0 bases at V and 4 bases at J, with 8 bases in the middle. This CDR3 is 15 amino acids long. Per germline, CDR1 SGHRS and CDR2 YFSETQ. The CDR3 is CASSLGETYNSPLHF. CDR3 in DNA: TGCGCCAGCAGCTTGGGGGAAACTTATAATTCACCCCTCCACTTT.

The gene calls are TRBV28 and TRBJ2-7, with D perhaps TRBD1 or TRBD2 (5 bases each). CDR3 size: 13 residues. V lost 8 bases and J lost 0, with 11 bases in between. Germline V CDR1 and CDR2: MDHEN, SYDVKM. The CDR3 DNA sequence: TGTGCCAGCCGAGGGGCAGTCTCCTACGAGCAGTACTTC. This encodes CASRGAVSYEQYF.

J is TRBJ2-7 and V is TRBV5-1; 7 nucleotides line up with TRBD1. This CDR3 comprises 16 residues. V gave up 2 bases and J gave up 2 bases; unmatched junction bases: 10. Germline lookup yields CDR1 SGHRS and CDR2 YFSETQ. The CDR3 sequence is CASSFRTGPNAYEQYF. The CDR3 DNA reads TGCGCCAGCAGCTTTCGGACAGGCCCAAATGCCTACGAGCAGTACTTC.